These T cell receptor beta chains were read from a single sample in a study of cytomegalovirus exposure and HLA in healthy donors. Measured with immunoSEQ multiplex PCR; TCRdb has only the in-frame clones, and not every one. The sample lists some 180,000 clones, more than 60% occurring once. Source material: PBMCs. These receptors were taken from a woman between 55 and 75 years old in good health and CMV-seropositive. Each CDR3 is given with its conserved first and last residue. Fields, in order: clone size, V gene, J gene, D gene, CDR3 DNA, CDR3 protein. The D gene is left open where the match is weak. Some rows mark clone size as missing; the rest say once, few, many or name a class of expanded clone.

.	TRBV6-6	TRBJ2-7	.	TGTGCCAGCAGTTACTCAGGGGGACGGACGAACTACGAGCAGTACTTC	CASSYSGGRTNYEQYF
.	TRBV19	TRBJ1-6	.	TGTGCCAGTAGTAGCAGCTATAATTCACCCCTCCACTTT	CASSSSYNSPLHF
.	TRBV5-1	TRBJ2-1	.	TGCGCCAGCAGCCTTTTGACGCGGGGCTCCTACAATGAGCAGTTCTTC	CASSLLTRGSYNEQFF
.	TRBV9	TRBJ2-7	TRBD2	TGTGCCAGCAGCACGAATCTAGCGGGGCTCTACGAGCAGTACTTC	CASSTNLAGLYEQYF
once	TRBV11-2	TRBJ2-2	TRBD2	TGTGCCAGCAGCGCGACTAGCGGGAACACCGGGGAGCTGTTTTTT	CASSATSGNTGELFF
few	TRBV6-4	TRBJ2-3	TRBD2	TGTGCCAGCAGCGCGACTAGCTTTGTCCCAGATACGCAGTATTTT	CASSATSFVPDTQYF
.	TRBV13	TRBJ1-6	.	TGTGCCAGCAGCTTACGACTGCATTCACCCCTCCACTTT	CASSLRLHSPLHF
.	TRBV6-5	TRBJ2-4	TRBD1	TGTGCCAGCAGTTTCAACAGGGGAAACAGTCAGTACTTC	CASSFNRGNSQYF
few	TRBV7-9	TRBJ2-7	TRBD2	TGTGCCAGCAGCTCCCACAGCGGGAGAACGTTCCACGAGCAGTACTTC	CASSSHSGRTFHEQYF
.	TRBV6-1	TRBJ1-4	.	TGTGCCAGCAGTTTGACTCTCTTGAGGGAAAAACTGTTTTTT	CASSLTLLREKLFF
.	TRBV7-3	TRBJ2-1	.	TGTGCCAGCAGCGACGGTGGTACCGGGGGCAATGAGCAGTTCTTC	CASSDGGTGGNEQFF
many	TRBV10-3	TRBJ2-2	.	TGTGCCACCGGTTACGACACCGGGGAGCTGTTTTTT	CATGYDTGELFF
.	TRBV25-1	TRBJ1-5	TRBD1	TGTGCCAGCTCGGGACAGGGTTTTAATCAGCCCCAGCATTTT	CASSGQGFNQPQHF
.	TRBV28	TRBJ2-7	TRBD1	TGTGCCAGCAGTACCCGGGACAGCTCCTACGAGCAGTACTTC	CASSTRDSSYEQYF
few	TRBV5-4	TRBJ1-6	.	TGTGCCAGCAGCTTGGGGCTGGGAGGAGATTCACCCCTCCACTTT	CASSLGLGGDSPLHF
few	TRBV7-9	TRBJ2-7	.	TGTGCCAGCGGTAACGGGAGTGCCTACGAGCAGTACTTC	CASGNGSAYEQYF
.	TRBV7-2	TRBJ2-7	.	TGTGCCAGCAGCTCCCCTGCGCTAAACGAGCAGTACTTC	CASSSPALNEQYF
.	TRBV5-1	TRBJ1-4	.	TGCGCCAGCAGCGCATACAGAGCAACTAATGAAAAACTGTTTTTT	CASSAYRATNEKLFF
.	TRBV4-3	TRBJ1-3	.	TGCGCCAGCAGCCAAGAGGGCCCAGGGGCTGGAAACACCATATATTTT	CASSQEGPGAGNTIYF
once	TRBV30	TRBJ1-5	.	TGTGCCTGGAGTGCTCTGGTGGGGCTAGGCCAGCCCCAGCATTTT	CAWSALVGLGQPQHF
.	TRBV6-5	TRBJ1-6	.	TGTGCCAGCAGACTCACAGGGTCCGATAATTCACCCCTCCACTTT	CASRLTGSDNSPLHF
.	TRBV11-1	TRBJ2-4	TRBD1	TGTGCCAGCAGCCCAGGACAGGGAGGCAAAAACATTCAGTACTTC	CASSPGQGGKNIQYF
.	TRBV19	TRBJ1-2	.	TGTGCCAGTAGTCTCTCGGGGGGTGCTGGCTACACCTTC	CASSLSGGAGYTF
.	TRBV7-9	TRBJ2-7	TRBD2	TGTGCCAGCAGCCCCCTGGGGGGGATCAGCTCCTACGAGCAGTACTTC	CASSPLGGISSYEQYF
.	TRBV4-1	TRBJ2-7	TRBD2	TGCGCCAGCAGCCAAGAAGGAAGGCTAGCGGGGACCTACGAGCAGTACTTC	CASSQEGRLAGTYEQYF
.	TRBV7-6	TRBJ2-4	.	TGTGCCAGCAGCTTGAACGGGACTTTTGATGCCAAAAACATTCAGTACTTC	CASSLNGTFDAKNIQYF
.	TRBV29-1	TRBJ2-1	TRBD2	TGCAGCGTTGATGGGCTAGCGGGGTACAATGAGCAGTTCTTC	CSVDGLAGYNEQFF
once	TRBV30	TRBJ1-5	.	TGTGCCTGGAGCCTCGGACGGGGAAATCAGCCCCAGCATTTT	CAWSLGRGNQPQHF
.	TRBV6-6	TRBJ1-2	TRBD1	TGTGCCAGCAGTGCCTCTGGACAGGGCCATGGCTACACCTTC	CASSASGQGHGYTF